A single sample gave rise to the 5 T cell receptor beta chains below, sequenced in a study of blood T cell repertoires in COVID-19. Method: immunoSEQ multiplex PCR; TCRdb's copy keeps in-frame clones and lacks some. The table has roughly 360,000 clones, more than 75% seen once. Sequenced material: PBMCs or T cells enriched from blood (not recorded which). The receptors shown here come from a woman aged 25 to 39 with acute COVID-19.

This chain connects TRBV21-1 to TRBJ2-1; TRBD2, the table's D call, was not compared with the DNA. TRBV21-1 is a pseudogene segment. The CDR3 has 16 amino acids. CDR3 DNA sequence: TGTGCCAGCAGCAAGGCCTTGTCTAGCGGCGACAATGAGCAGTTCTTC. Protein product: CASSKALSSGDNEQFF.

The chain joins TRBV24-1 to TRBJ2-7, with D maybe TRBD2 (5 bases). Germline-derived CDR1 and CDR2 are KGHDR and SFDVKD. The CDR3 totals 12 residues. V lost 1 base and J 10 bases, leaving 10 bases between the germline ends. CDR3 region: CATSDFRGFQYF. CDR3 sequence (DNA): TGTGCCACCAGTGATTTTCGGGGTTTCCAGTACTTC.

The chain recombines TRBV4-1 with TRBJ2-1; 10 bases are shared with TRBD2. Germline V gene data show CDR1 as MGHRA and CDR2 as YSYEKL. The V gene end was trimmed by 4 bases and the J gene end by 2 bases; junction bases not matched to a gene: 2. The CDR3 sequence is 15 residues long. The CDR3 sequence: CASSLGLAAYNEQFF. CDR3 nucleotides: TGCGCCAGCAGCCTAGGACTAGCGGCCTACAATGAGCAGTTCTTC.

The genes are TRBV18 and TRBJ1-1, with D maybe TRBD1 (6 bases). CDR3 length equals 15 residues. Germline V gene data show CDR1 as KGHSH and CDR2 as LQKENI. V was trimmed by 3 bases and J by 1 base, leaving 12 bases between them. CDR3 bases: TGTGCCAGCTCACCGCCGGGACACCCGAACACTGAAGCTTTCTTT. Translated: CASSPPGHPNTEAFF.

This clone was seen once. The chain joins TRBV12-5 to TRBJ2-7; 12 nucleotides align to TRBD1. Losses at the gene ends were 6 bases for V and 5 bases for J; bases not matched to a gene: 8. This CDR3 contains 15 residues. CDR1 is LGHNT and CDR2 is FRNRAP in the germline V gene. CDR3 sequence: CASGPGQGALNEQYF. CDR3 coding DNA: TGTGCTAGTGGACCGGGACAGGGGGCTCTAAACGAGCAGTACTTC. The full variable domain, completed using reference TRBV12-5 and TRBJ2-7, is DARVTQTPRHKVTEMGQEVTMRCQPILGHNTVFWYRQTMMQGLELLAYFRNRAPLDDSGMPKDRFSAEMPDATLATLKIQPSEPRDSAVYFCASGPGQGALNEQYFGPGTRLTVT.